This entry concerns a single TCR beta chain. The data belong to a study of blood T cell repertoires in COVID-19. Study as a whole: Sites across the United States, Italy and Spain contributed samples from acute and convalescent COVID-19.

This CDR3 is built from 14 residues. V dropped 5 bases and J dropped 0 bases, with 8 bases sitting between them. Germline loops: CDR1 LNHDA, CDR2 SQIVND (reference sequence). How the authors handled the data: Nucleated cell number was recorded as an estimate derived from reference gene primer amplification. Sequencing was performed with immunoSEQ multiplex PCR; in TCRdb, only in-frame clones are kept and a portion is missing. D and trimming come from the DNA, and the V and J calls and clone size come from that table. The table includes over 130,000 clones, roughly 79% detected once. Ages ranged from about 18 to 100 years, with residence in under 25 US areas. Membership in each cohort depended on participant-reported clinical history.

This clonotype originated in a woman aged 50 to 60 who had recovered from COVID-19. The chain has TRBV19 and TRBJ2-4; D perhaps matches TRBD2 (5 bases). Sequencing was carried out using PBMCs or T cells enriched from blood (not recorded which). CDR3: CASSSGLAKNIQYF. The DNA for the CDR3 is TGTGCCAGTAGTTCGGGGTTAGCCAAAAACATTCAGTACTTC.